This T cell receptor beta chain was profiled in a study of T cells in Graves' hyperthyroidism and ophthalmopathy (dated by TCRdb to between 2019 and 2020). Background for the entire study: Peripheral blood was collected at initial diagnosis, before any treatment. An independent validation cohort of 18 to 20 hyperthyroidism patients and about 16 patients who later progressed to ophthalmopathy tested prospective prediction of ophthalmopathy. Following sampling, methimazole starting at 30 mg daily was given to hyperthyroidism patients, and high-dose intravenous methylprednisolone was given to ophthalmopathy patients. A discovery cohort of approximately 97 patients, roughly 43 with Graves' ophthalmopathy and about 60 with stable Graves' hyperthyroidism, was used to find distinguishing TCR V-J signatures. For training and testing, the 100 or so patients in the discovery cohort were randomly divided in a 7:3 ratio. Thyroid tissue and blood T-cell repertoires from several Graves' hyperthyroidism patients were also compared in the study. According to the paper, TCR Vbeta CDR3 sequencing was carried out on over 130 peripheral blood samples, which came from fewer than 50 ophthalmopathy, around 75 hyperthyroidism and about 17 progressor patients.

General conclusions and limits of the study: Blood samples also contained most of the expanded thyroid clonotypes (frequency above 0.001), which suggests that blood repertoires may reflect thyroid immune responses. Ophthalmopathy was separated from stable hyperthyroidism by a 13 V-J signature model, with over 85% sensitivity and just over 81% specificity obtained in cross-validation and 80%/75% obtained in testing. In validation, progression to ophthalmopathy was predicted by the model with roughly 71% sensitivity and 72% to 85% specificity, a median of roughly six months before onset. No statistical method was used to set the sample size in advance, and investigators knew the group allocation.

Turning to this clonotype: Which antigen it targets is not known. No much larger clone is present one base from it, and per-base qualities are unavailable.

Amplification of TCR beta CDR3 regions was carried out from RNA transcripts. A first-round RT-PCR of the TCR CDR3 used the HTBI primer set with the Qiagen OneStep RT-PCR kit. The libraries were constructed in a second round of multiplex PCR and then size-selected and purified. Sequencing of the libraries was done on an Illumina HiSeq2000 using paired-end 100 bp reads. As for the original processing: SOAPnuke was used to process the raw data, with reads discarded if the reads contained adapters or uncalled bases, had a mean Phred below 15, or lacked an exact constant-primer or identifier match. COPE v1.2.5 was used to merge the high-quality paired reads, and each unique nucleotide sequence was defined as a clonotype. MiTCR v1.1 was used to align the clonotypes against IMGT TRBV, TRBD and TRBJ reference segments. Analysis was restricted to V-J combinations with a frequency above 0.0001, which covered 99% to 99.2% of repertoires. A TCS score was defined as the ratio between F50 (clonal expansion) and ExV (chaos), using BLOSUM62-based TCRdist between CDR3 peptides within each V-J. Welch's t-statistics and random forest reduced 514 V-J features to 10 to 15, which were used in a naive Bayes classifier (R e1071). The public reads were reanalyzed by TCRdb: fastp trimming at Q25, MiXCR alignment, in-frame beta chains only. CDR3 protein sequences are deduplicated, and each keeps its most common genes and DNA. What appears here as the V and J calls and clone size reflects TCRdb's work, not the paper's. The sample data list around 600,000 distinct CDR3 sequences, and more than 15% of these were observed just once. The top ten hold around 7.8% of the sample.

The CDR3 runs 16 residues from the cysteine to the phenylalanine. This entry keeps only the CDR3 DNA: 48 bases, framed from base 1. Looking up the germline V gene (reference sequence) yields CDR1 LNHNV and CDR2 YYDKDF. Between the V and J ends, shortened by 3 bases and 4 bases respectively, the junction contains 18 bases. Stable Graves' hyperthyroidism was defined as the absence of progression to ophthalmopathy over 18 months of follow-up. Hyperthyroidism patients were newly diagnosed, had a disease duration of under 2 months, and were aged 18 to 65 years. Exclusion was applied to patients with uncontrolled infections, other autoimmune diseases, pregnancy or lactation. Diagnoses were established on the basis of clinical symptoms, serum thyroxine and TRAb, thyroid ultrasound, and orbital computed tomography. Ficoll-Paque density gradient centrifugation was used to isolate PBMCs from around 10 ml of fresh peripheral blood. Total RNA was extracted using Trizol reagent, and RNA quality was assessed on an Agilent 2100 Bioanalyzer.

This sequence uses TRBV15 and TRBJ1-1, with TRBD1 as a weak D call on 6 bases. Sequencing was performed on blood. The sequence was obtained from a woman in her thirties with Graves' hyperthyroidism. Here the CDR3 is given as CATSRDLFSGATEAFF. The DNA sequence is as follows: TGTGCCACCAGCAGGGATCTATTCTCAGGGGCCACTGAAGCTTTCTTT.